This T cell receptor beta chain was captured in a study of cytomegalovirus exposure and HLA in healthy donors. The PCR was carried out with 60 Vbeta primers and 13 Jbeta primers. Only in-frame clones appear in the TCRdb table, and some are missing; sequencing was by immunoSEQ multiplex PCR. The sample contains over 150,000 clones, approximately 84% of which appear only once. As to this clone: Antigen unknown.

Study-level points and caveats: One cluster of highly shared sequence variants probably arose as a sequencing artifact. Analysis performed later showed TCR beta chains linked to HLA being more clonally expanded than equally common others. Presence/absence analyses assumed roughly uniform sequencing depth across donors, which may not hold.

The sequenced material came from PBMCs. The receptor was derived from a man between 18 and 35 years old in good health and CMV-seronegative.

The CDR3 is CASSDPPWGAGANVLTF. The CDR3 DNA follows: TGTGCCAGCAGTGATCCGCCTTGGGGGGCTGGGGCCAACGTCCTGACTTTC. V usage is TRBV6-1 and J usage is TRBJ2-6; D may be TRBD2 (6 bases). V lost 3 bases and J 2 bases, leaving 14 bases between the germline ends. The CDR3 has 17 residues. Per germline, CDR1 MNHNS and CDR2 SASEGT.